This TCR beta chain was sequenced for a study of regulatory T cells in long-lasting Graves disease (dated by TCRdb to about 2021). About the full investigation: Persistent Graves' disease meant more than 5 years of antithyroid drug treatment with TSH receptor autoantibodies that stayed positive. Persistent Graves' disease patients were compared with newly diagnosed Graves' disease patients by peripheral blood TCR sequencing and RNA sequencing. The study was registered as a clinical trial and conducted in China. TCR sequencing covered roughly 13 persistent and around 20 newly diagnosed Graves' disease patients, around 35 samples in total. On average, persistent Graves' disease patients in the clinical cohort had been on antithyroid drugs for about 10 years.

Library preparation was by multiplex PCR. The data were produced on an Illumina HiSeq 4000. To build TCR beta libraries, CDR3 regions were amplified by Arm-PCR using iRepertoire HTBI primers. PCR products were gel purified before sequencing. Turning to the authors' computational methods: Gene usage analysis of CDR3 amino acid clonotypes relied on the roughly 67 TRBV and over 13 TRBJ segments identified across samples. Filtered high-quality paired reads were merged into contigs using COPE and FqMerger. BLAST was used to align contigs to IMGT TRBV, TRBD and TRBJ reference genes, with CDR3 defined following IMGT. Any clonotype with a frequency above 0.1% was counted as a highly expanded clone. Shannon entropy was used to measure repertoire diversity, and the Gini coefficient was used to measure V-J evenness. Clonotypes shared by more than one individual were considered public. Using fastp at Q25 and MiXCR, TCRdb reprocessed the public reads and kept productive beta chains. Rows with one shared CDR3 protein collapse into an entry with the most common genes and DNA. These V and J calls originate from TCRdb's pipeline instead of the authors' own analysis. This sample has 350,000 to 450,000 distinct CDR3 sequences in its table, and roughly 24% of those were observed once. Together, the top ten hold around 30% of the sample.

Reading the germline V gene gives CDR1 KGHDR and CDR2 SFDVKD. Counted from cysteine to phenylalanine, this CDR3 has 15 amino acids. Only the CDR3 DNA stays, 45 bases, in frame from base 1. The intended sense of this specimen's time point label: persistent/refractory GD, antithyroid drugs over 5 years with positive TRAb. For both TCR sequencing and RNA sequencing, RNA was extracted from PBMCs using TRIzol. Graves' disease was diagnosed according to American Thyroid Association guidelines. The patients came from an endocrinology department in Xi'an, China. Each patient gave 7.5 to 10 milliliters of peripheral blood, collected in an EDTA anticoagulant tube. Ficoll Paque Plus density gradient separation was used to isolate PBMCs, and no further T cell sorting was performed. An Agilent 2100 Bioanalyzer and agarose gel were used to check RNA quality, while a NanoDrop 2000 measured RNA concentration. What the work shows at the level of the full study, not this receptor alone: Because the primary lesion, thyroid tissue, could not be accessed, the study looked at peripheral blood alone. A larger number of public clonotypes was shared among persistent patients (fewer than 3,000) than among newly diagnosed patients (around 970). Persistent Graves' disease patients showed lower TCR Shannon entropy and fewer highly expanded clones than newly diagnosed patients, suggesting clonal expansion. The small sample size was acknowledged by the authors as a limitation that may reduce accuracy. Preferential use of TRBV28, TRBJ1-2 and TRBJ2-5 was observed in persistent disease, whereas TRBV20-1 and TRBJ2-1 were favored in newly diagnosed disease. Sequencing and analysis were limited to the TCR beta chain.

Notes on this clonotype: This receptor's antigen is unknown. A much more abundant neighbour one base away suggests this may be a read error.

This receptor was taken from a woman in her 40s with Graves disease. Donor details come from another sample of the same person, matched by shared clones. Sequenced here: peripheral blood mononuclear cells (PBMCs), sampled when the disease was refractory, from a patient treated with antithyroid drugs. The chain was built from TRBV24-1 and TRBJ2-3; no D segment can be confidently identified. Matching the DNA end better, TRBJ1-5 makes the J call doubtful. The DNA sequence is given as TGTGCCACCAGTGATCAAGCTCGGGGTGGAGATACGCAGCATTTT. Its protein reads: CATSDQARGGDTQHF.